Listed below are T cell receptor beta chains from one sample, sequenced in a study of identical twins. TCRdb called the 5' RACE reads again in MiXCR, with one record for every CDR3 protein. This table holds 210,000 or so distinct CDR3 sequences, around a sixth found once. This sample also belongs to another study, concerning T cells expressing NK-cell markers.

The sample comprised CD8+ T cells sorted from blood. These receptors all come from a woman younger than 30 in good health. The CDR3 runs from the conserved cysteine through the conserved F or W. D genes are given only for firm matches. Clone size is shown for a subset of rows, as once, few, many or a class of expanded clone.

.	TRBV9	TRBJ1-3	few	CASSVVGSSGNTIYF	TGTGCCAGCAGCGTAGTTGGGTCCTCTGGAAACACCATATATTTT
TRBD2	TRBV3-1	TRBJ2-2	few	CASSQVDGGAGELFF	TGTGCCAGCAGCCAAGTGGACGGGGGGGCCGGGGAGCTGTTTTTT
.	TRBV6-5	TRBJ1-1	few	CASSNPNTEAFF	TGTGCCAGCAGTAACCCGAACACTGAAGCTTTCTTT
TRBD2	TRBV3-1	TRBJ2-1	.	CASSRGTSGSNGVYNEQFF	TGTGCCAGCAGCCGAGGGACTAGCGGGAGTAACGGAGTGTACAATGAGCAGTTCTTC
TRBD1	TRBV2	TRBJ1-1	.	CASGDLQGKGTEAFF	TGTGCCAGCGGGGATTTACAGGGGAAGGGGACTGAAGCTTTCTTT
.	TRBV9	TRBJ2-5	few	CASSGGVSEGTQYF	TGTGCCAGCAGCGGCGGGGTCTCGGAGGGGACCCAGTACTTC
TRBD2	TRBV20-1	TRBJ2-1	few	CSARAAGGGNEQFF	TGCAGTGCTAGAGCAGCGGGGGGGGGCAATGAGCAGTTCTTC
.	TRBV5-1	TRBJ1-1	many	CASSWALGGTEAFF	TGCGCCAGCAGCTGGGCACTCGGAGGCACTGAAGCTTTCTTT
TRBD1	TRBV15	TRBJ1-2	.	CATSKRQGTYYGYTF	TGTGCCACCAGCAAAAGACAGGGGACCTACTATGGCTACACCTTC
.	TRBV3-1	TRBJ2-7	.	CASSLLHPGSSSYEQYF	TGTGCCAGCAGCCTACTACATCCGGGTTCAAGCTCCTACGAGCAGTACTTC
.	TRBV29-1	TRBJ2-7	few	CSVGLSSYEQYF	TGCAGCGTTGGCCTGAGCTCCTACGAGCAGTACTTC
TRBD1	TRBV9	TRBJ1-1	.	CASSGRTGANTEAFF	TGTGCCAGCAGCGGACGGACAGGGGCGAACACTGAAGCTTTCTTT
TRBD2	TRBV11-2	TRBJ2-1	few	CASSLGGGQFF	TGTGCCAGCAGCTTAGGGGGGGGGCAGTTCTTC
.	TRBV9	TRBJ2-3	.	CASSPEGWSTDTQYF	TGTGCCAGCAGCCCAGAAGGGTGGAGCACAGATACGCAGTATTTT
.	TRBV6-2/TRBV6-3	TRBJ2-3	.	CASQSGLRTDTQYF	TGTGCCAGCCAATCGGGACTTCGCACAGATACGCAGTATTTT
TRBD1	TRBV7-2	TRBJ2-3	.	CASSDPGQGVGDTQYF	TGTGCCAGCAGCGATCCGGGACAGGGGGTCGGAGATACGCAGTATTTT
.	TRBV7-3	TRBJ2-3	few	CASSEFTDTQYF	TGTGCCAGCAGCGAATTCACAGATACGCAGTATTTT
.	TRBV10-3	TRBJ1-1	medium-sized	CAISPLNKKGLNTEAFF	TGTGCCATCAGCCCGCTAAACAAGAAAGGACTGAACACTGAAGCTTTCTTT
.	TRBV7-9	TRBJ2-1	.	CASRPTGVEYNEQFF	TGTGCCAGCAGGCCAACGGGAGTCGAATACAATGAGCAGTTCTTC
.	TRBV5-1	TRBJ2-5	.	CASSLLGARGRETQYF	TGCGCCAGCAGCTTGCTGGGGGCCCGCGGTAGAGAGACCCAGTACTTC
.	TRBV12-3/TRBV12-4	TRBJ2-2	.	CASSLDSGELFF	TGTGCCAGCAGTTTGGACTCCGGGGAGCTGTTTTTT
.	TRBV12-3/TRBV12-4	TRBJ1-1	many	CASSFSDTEAFF	TGTGCCAGCAGTTTCAGCGACACTGAAGCTTTCTTT
.	TRBV5-6	TRBJ2-7	.	CASSGWEKGSSSYEQYF	TGTGCCAGCAGCGGATGGGAGAAAGGTTCGAGTTCCTACGAGCAGTACTTC
TRBD2	TRBV12-3/TRBV12-4	TRBJ2-2	.	CASTHTSGGGGELFF	TGTGCCAGCACCCATACTAGCGGGGGTGGCGGGGAGCTGTTTTTT
.	TRBV20-1	TRBJ1-5	few	CSAKEGGREPQHF	TGCAGTGCCAAGGAGGGGGGAAGGGAGCCCCAGCATTTT
.	TRBV29-1	TRBJ1-1	.	CSVELRMNTEAFF	TGCAGCGTTGAATTGCGGATGAACACTGAAGCTTTCTTT
TRBD2	TRBV4-1	TRBJ2-1	few	CASSQEASGGDEQFF	TGCGCCAGCAGCCAAGAGGCTAGCGGGGGTGATGAGCAGTTCTTC
TRBD2	TRBV27	TRBJ2-5	few	CASSILAGGRETQYF	TGTGCCAGCAGTATTCTAGCGGGGGGGAGAGAGACCCAGTACTTC
.	TRBV6-2/TRBV6-3	TRBJ2-2	.	CASSYVGRGTGELFF	TGTGCCAGCAGTTATGTCGGGAGAGGAACCGGGGAGCTGTTTTTT
.	TRBV3-1	TRBJ2-1	.	CASSQDRAGYNEQFF	TGTGCCAGCAGCCAAGATCGGGCTGGATACAATGAGCAGTTCTTC
.	TRBV29-1	TRBJ2-7	few	CSVGLGSTYEQYF	TGCAGCGTTGGTTTGGGGTCTACCTACGAGCAGTACTTC
TRBD2	TRBV20-1	TRBJ2-1	many	CSAIPTSGSSYNEQFF	TGCAGTGCTATCCCGACTAGCGGGAGCTCCTACAATGAGCAGTTCTTC
.	TRBV7-9	TRBJ2-5	.	CASSLGLTQETQYF	TGTGCCAGCAGCTTAGGGCTAACCCAAGAGACCCAGTACTTC
.	TRBV3-1	TRBJ2-7	.	CASSSLGHEQYF	TGTGCCAGCAGCTCCCTCGGGCACGAGCAGTACTTC
TRBD1	TRBV29-1	TRBJ1-2	.	CSVEGDRGFYGYTF	TGCAGCGTGGAGGGGGACAGGGGGTTCTATGGCTACACCTTC
TRBD2	TRBV12-3/TRBV12-4	TRBJ2-5	.	CASSLSAGGQETQYF	TGTGCCAGCAGTTTGTCAGCGGGAGGGCAAGAGACCCAGTACTTC
.	TRBV12-3/TRBV12-4	TRBJ1-6	.	CASSTGIEPLHF	TGTGCCAGCAGCACGGGGATAGAGCCCCTCCACTTT
TRBD1	TRBV24-1	TRBJ2-2	.	CATSDWDSTGELFF	TGTGCCACCAGTGATTGGGACAGCACCGGGGAGCTGTTTTTT
.	TRBV19	TRBJ1-1	many	CASSDGRAFF	TGTGCCAGTAGCGATGGGCGCGCTTTCTTT
TRBD2	TRBV20-1	TRBJ2-1	.	CSAKPTSGSRDEQFF	TGCAGTGCTAAGCCTACTAGCGGGAGTCGGGATGAGCAGTTCTTC
.	TRBV20-1	TRBJ1-5	.	CSASWGYYSNQPQHF	TGCAGTGCTAGCTGGGGATATTATAGCAATCAGCCCCAGCATTTT